One sample yielded the 18 T cell receptor beta chains listed below, sequenced in a study of blood T cell repertoires in COVID-19. Repertoires were generated with immunoSEQ multiplex PCR, while TCRdb's copy carries only in-frame clones and drops some. The sample has some 290,000 clones; 90% are singletons. Sequenced material: peripheral blood. These receptors originate from a woman aged 40 to 50 with COVID-19, enrolled during active disease.

Only a few counts were recorded for this clone. This rearrangement joins TRBV5-1 to TRBJ2-7, with D possibly being TRBD2 (5 bases). The length of the CDR3 is 13 residues. The V gene's germline CDR1 is SGHRS and CDR2 YFSETQ. Deletions cut 2 bases from V and 6 bases from J, with 12 bases between. In nucleotides, the CDR3 is TGCGCCAGCAGCTTTAGCGACGTCGGCGAGCAGTACTTC. Protein sequence: CASSFSDVGEQYF.

This sequence joins TRBV4-1 and TRBJ1-4, with D hard to call. This CDR3 contains 15 residues. With 4 bases removed from V and 8 bases from J, the gap between germline ends came to 17 bases. Germline V gives CDR1 MGHRA, CDR2 YSYEKL. The CDR3 nucleotides are TGCGCCAGCAGCCCTCGTACCCGGGGAGCGGAAAAACTGTTTTTT. It encodes CASSPRTRGAEKLFF.

V gene TRBV20-1 combines with J gene TRBJ1-3; 10 bases fit TRBD1. Trimming took 3 bases from V and 4 from J; bases not matched to a gene: 9. The germline V gene encodes CDR1 DFQATT and CDR2 SNEGSKA (reference sequence). The CDR3 has 16 amino acids. The CDR3 DNA is TGCAGTGCTAGTGGGGGGGACAGGGGAGCGGGAAACACCATATATTTT. Its translation: CSASGGDRGAGNTIYF.

This sequence joins TRBV7-3 and TRBJ2-6; TRBD1 matches 7 bases. V gave up 8 bases and J gave up 2 bases; unmatched junction bases: 0. CDR1 and CDR2 (germline): SGHTA, FQGTGA. CDR3 size: 13 residues. CDR3 region: CASGTAGANVLTF. The DNA of the CDR3 is TGTGCCAGCGGGACAGCTGGGGCCAACGTCCTGACTTTC.

The chain has TRBV12-5 and TRBJ2-7, with no clear D. Germline CDR1 and CDR2: LGHNT and FRNRAP. V shed 6 bases and J shed 5 bases, with 11 bases lying between them. The CDR3 is 12 residues long. This chain's CDR3 is CASGPFLHEQYF. The DNA for the CDR3 is TGTGCTAGTGGGCCCTTTCTACACGAGCAGTACTTC.

V is TRBV20-1 and J is TRBJ1-1; D call uncertain. The CDR3 extends over 17 amino acids. Trimming shortened V by 4 bases and J by 0 bases, and 21 bases separated the two germline ends. Germline V gives CDR1 DFQATT, CDR2 SNEGSKA (reference sequence). This CDR3 reads CSATDWSRVEMNTEAFF. For the CDR3, the DNA is TGCAGTGCTACTGACTGGTCCCGGGTCGAGATGAACACTGAAGCTTTCTTT.

V is TRBV7-9 and J is TRBJ1-6, with TRBD1 matching 8 bases. The CDR3 spans 15 residues. The germline V gene has CDR1 SEHNR and CDR2 FQNEAQ (reference sequence). With V trimmed by 5 bases and J by 7 bases, 7 bases remained unmatched. The CDR3 region is CASSPGTGENSPLHF. The CDR3 DNA sequence: TGTGCCAGCAGCCCAGGGACAGGAGAAAATTCACCCCTCCACTTT.

The CDR3: CASSPPPLRVSDTQYF. In DNA form, the CDR3 reads TGTGCCAGCTCACCACCGCCATTACGGGTATCAGATACGCAGTATTTT. The chain is built from TRBV18 and TRBJ2-3; D gene unclear. This CDR3 has 16 amino acids. V shed 0 bases and J shed 4 bases, with 14 bases lying between them. Germline-derived CDR1 and CDR2 are KGHSH and LQKENI.

J is TRBJ1-5 and V is TRBV28; 9 nucleotides agree with TRBD1. J gave up 2 bases and V 3 bases, and 5 bases lay outside the gene matches. The CDR3 runs to 16 residues. CDR1 is MDHEN, CDR2 SYDVKM, per germline. The CDR3 spells CASSFDRGIGNQPQHF. CDR3 nucleotides: TGTGCCAGCAGTTTTGACAGGGGGATCGGCAATCAGCCCCAGCATTTT.

The V call is TRBV5-1, the J call TRBJ2-1; 11 bases line up with TRBD2. This CDR3 region has 14 residues. Germline V gives CDR1 SGHRS, CDR2 YFSETQ. With V trimmed by 6 bases and J by 4 bases, 3 bases remained unmatched. The DNA for the CDR3 is TGCGCCAGCACGATAGCGGGAGGGTACAATGAGCAGTTCTTC. This gives the protein CASTIAGGYNEQFF.

This sequence joins TRBV5-1 and TRBJ2-5; 12 positions agree with TRBD2. The V gene end was trimmed by 4 bases and the J gene end by 4 bases; junction bases not matched to a gene: 5. The CDR3 totals 15 residues. Germline V CDR1 and CDR2: SGHRS, YFSETQ. CDR3 in DNA: TGCGCCAGCAGCGAACTAGCGGGGGGTATAGAGACCCAGTACTTC. Translation gives CASSELAGGIETQYF.

The chain employs TRBV19 and TRBJ2-1, with 11 bases aligning to TRBD2. CDR3 length equals 16 residues. V shed 4 bases and J 4 bases; nucleotides not matched to a gene: 6. Germline lookup yields CDR1 LNHDA and CDR2 SQIVND (reference sequence). For the CDR3, the DNA is TGTGCCAGTAGTACTTTAGCGGGAGGGGCGTACAATGAGCAGTTCTTC. It is translated as CASSTLAGGAYNEQFF.

This clone occurred once. The chain couples TRBV3-1 (or the pseudogene TRBV3-2) to TRBJ1-5; TRBD1 might be the D (5 bases). V gave up 0 bases and J gave up 4 bases, with 10 bases separating them. This CDR3 has 15 residues. Germline CDR1 and CDR2: LGHDT and YNNKEL (reference sequence). The CDR3 spells CASSQDRGGNQPQHF. The CDR3 nucleotides are TGTGCCAGCAGCCAAGATCGGGGGGGAAATCAGCCCCAGCATTTT.

The rearrangement joins TRBV27 to TRBJ1-1, with D possibly TRBD1 on 6 matching bases. The V end was cut by 4 bases, the J end by 5 bases, with 23 bases between. CDR3 size: 17 residues. Germline values: CDR1 MNHEY, CDR2 SMNVEV (reference sequence). CDR3 region: CASSSLGAGGRVTEAFF. CDR3 coding DNA: TGTGCCAGCAGTTCCTTGGGGGCGGGGGGCAGGGTGACTGAAGCTTTCTTT.

V usage is TRBV18 and J usage is TRBJ2-2; 9 bases align to TRBD1. This CDR3 has 17 amino acids. CDR1 is KGHSH, CDR2 LQKENI, per germline. V lost 3 bases, J lost 0 bases, and 5 bases stayed unmatched. The CDR3 sequence: CASSPPGQGTNTGELFF. CDR3 nucleotides: TGTGCCAGCTCACCCCCCGGACAGGGGACGAACACCGGGGAGCTGTTTTTT.

The chain employs TRBV9 and TRBJ2-1; possibly TRBD2 for D (6 bases). The V end was cut by 0 bases, the J end by 5 bases, with 12 bases between. Germline values: CDR1 SGDLS, CDR2 YYNGEE. This CDR3 has 15 residues. CDR3 bases: TGTGCCAGCAGCGTAGGGGGAGGCAGCCACAATGAGCAGTTCTTC. Translated, it gives CASSVGGGSHNEQFF.

This clone was detected only once. The chain joins TRBV27 to TRBJ2-3, with D perhaps TRBD2 (6 bases). The CDR3 runs to 17 residues. Germline-derived CDR1 and CDR2 are MNHEY and SMNVEV (reference sequence). V gave up 4 bases and J gave up 5 bases, with 22 bases separating them. The CDR3 sequence: CASSSPRRGRTQDTQYF. Here the CDR3 DNA reads TGTGCCAGCAGTTCGCCCCGCCGGGGGAGGACACAAGATACGCAGTATTTT.

The chain is built from TRBV11-2 and TRBJ1-4; D unclear. The CDR3 is 14 amino acids. Trimming took off 0 bases at V and 3 bases at J, with 5 bases between the two ends. Germline V gene lookup returns CDR1 SGHAT and CDR2 FQNNGV. The CDR3 region has the DNA TGTGCCAGCAGCTTAGACCTTTCTAATGAAAAACTGTTTTTT. This gives the protein CASSLDLSNEKLFF.